This paragraph reports one T cell receptor (beta chain). Ten or more counts support this clonotype. It lacks a known antigen. No base quality information exists; no much larger clone differs at one position. This sample is drawn from a study of glioma-infiltrating T cells (TCRdb year 2016). Turning to the overall study: Glioma tissue, non-neoplastic brain tissue and matched peripheral blood mononuclear cells were used as sources from which TCR alpha- and beta-chain repertoires were sequenced. To measure divergence between tissue and blood T-cell populations, each tissue-infiltrating repertoire was compared with the peripheral blood repertoire of the same patient. The paired cohort was made up of three low-grade glioma patients, seven to nine primary glioblastoma patients and three non-glioma patients who contributed non-neoplastic brain tissue.

TCR alpha and beta CDR3 regions were amplified with the iRepertoire nested amplicon-rescue multiplex PCR (arm-PCR) platform from RNA. The input for one-step reverse transcription and amplification was roughly 85-400 ng of either tissue mRNA or PBMC total RNA. Following bead purification, Illumina adapters were added by a secondary multiplex PCR, and libraries between 200 and 400 bp were gel-purified. Internal 6-nucleotide barcodes were carried by the libraries and were used for demultiplexing. The libraries were sequenced on an Illumina MiSeq using 2x220 or 2x250 nucleotide paired-end reads. In the paper's pipeline: FLASH 1.2.11 was used to merge paired reads, and BWA-MEM then aligned the reads to the GRCh37 human genome before TRA and TRB reads were extracted. For V and J assignment, an IMGT-derived reference of cassette sequences and CDR3 motifs that included pseudogenes was used. Three-frame translation of reads was performed, and productive CDR3s were defined as those with a C...FGXG motif and no stop codons. Clonotypes were defined as unique combinations of V-J cassette pair and CDR3 amino acid sequence. Hamming distance filtering was applied to reads, with thresholds set by the sequence error rate of each sample in mapped regions. TCRdb ran its own pipeline on the public reads, namely fastp trimming at Q25 and MiXCR clone calling, and kept in-frame beta chains. Rows matching on CDR3 protein sequence are summarized as one entry with the most common DNA and genes. For this entry, the V and J calls and clone size follow TCRdb and not the study's own pipeline. The sample table holds more than 110,000 distinct CDR3 sequences, of which roughly two fifths were seen once. Over 15% of the sample goes to the ten largest clones.

Measured from the cysteine to the phenylalanine, the CDR3 is 14 residues long. Of all the DNA, just the CDR3 is kept, 42 bases in frame from base 1. V loses 0 bases, J loses 3 bases, and the germline ends lie 8 bases apart. Reading the germline V gene (reference sequence) gives CDR1 MNHEY and CDR2 SMNVEV. Study-wide findings and limitations: In non-neoplastic patients, VJ-independent divergence between tissue and blood fell below expectation, whereas in all gliomas, and especially in low-grade gliomas, the divergence rose above expectation. Group comparisons rested on small numbers: three non-neoplastic, three low-grade glioma and roughly 8 glioblastoma patients. Only a very small number of CDR3 sequences turned up in both tissue and blood, a result put down to high CDR3 diversity combined with limited sampling.

The rearrangement joined TRBV27 to TRBJ1-1; TRBD1 is a weak D gene call, 5 bases matching. This sequence was found in a human donor with low-grade glioma or glioblastoma, undergoing nonglioma brain surgery, or in good health (not recorded which). Sequencing was carried out using glioma tissue, nonneoplastic brain tissue, or PBMCs (not recorded which). The nucleotide sequence reads as follows: TGTGCCAGCAGTTTATCGGAGGGGCACACTGAAGCTTTCTTT. Its translation reads: CASSLSEGHTEAFF.